This is a list of T cell receptor beta chains from one sample in a study of T cells in localized non-small cell lung cancer. This table comes from immunoSEQ multiplex PCR, and its TCRdb copy is limited to in-frame clones, with some not included. The top ten clones hold 3% to 4% of a sample with about 6,800 clones, about 44% of them seen once. Sample: lymph node tissue, taken before any cancer treatment. The receptors derive from a man between 40 and 70 years old with stage I lung adenocarcinoma. CDR3s include the opening cysteine and the closing phenylalanine or tryptophan. Each record gives: J gene, clone size, D gene, V gene, CDR3 DNA, CDR3 protein. The D gene is left open where the match is weak. Size tells how often a clone was seen (once, few, many) or the class of an expanded clone, and some rows leave it out.

TRBJ2-3,medium-sized,.,TRBV11-3,TGTGCCAGCAGCCCGATCTGGGACTCCACAGATACGCAGTATTTT,CASSPIWDSTDTQYF
TRBJ1-5,few,.,TRBV11-3,TGTGCCAGCAGCCCCGGAGTGCAGGGGTGGAATCAGCCCCAGCATTTT,CASSPGVQGWNQPQHF
TRBJ2-6,.,.,TRBV11-3,TGTGCCAGCAGCCCGGGTAGAGGGCTCGGGGCCAACGTCCTGACTTTC,CASSPGRGLGANVLTF
TRBJ1-2,.,TRBD1,TRBV19,TGTGCCAGTAGCCCCGACAGGGTCCGGGGCTACACCTTC,CASSPDRVRGYTF
TRBJ1-6,.,TRBD1,TRBV25-1,TGTGCCAGCAGTGATCCGGGACAGCCTAATTCACCCCTCCACTTT,CASSDPGQPNSPLHF
TRBJ2-7,.,.,TRBV28,TGTGCCAGCAGTTTATGGGCCTGGATCCACGAGCAGTACTTC,CASSLWAWIHEQYF
TRBJ2-5,.,.,TRBV18,TGTGCCAGCTCACCCCAGTCCCACAGCCAAGAGACCCAGTACTTC,CASSPQSHSQETQYF
TRBJ1-1,.,.,TRBV15,TGTGCCACCAGCAGAGGCCAGGGGTACACTGAAGCTTTCTTT,CATSRGQGYTEAFF
TRBJ2-1,.,TRBD1,TRBV25-1,TGTGCCAGCAGTGTGCCGACAGGGGCCCACAATGAGCAGTTCTTC,CASSVPTGAHNEQFF
TRBJ1-2,.,.,TRBV28,TGTGCCAGCAGTTTTGTAAGGGGTAGGGGCTACACCTTC,CASSFVRGRGYTF
TRBJ1-1,.,.,TRBV6-8,TGTGCCCACCGGGGGGGGATGAACACTGAAGCTTTCTTT,CAHRGGMNTEAFF
TRBJ2-1,few,TRBD1,TRBV11-3,TGTGCCAGCAGCCGGGGACAGTCAAGCTCCTACAATGAGCAGTTCTTC,CASSRGQSSSYNEQFF
TRBJ1-6,few,TRBD1,TRBV7-6,TGTGCCAGCAGCCAATTCGTGACAGGGAATTCACCCCTCCACTTT,CASSQFVTGNSPLHF
TRBJ1-2,.,.,TRBV25-1,TGTGCCAGCAGTGAATTGACTCAGGGAGCCGGCTACACCTTC,CASSELTQGAGYTF
TRBJ1-6,.,.,TRBV28,TGTGCCAGCAGTTTCCGAAAAGGGCTATACAATTCACCCCTCCACTTT,CASSFRKGLYNSPLHF
TRBJ2-6,.,.,TRBV29-1,TGCAGCGTTGTGAACAGACTCTCTGGGGCCAACGTCCTGACTTTC,CSVVNRLSGANVLTF
TRBJ1-2,.,.,TRBV19,TGTGCCAGTAGCCCACAGGGCGTAGGGTTATACTATGGCTACACCTTC,CASSPQGVGLYYGYTF
TRBJ1-2,.,TRBD1,TRBV29-1,TGCAGCGTACAGGCGACAGGGGTCCATGGCTACACCTTC,CSVQATGVHGYTF
TRBJ1-5,few,.,TRBV28,TGTGCCAGCAGTTCCAGAGGCGGGTACAATCAGCCCCAGCATTTT,CASSSRGGYNQPQHF
TRBJ1-1,few,TRBD1,TRBV6-8,TGTGCCAGCAGTTACTCGGCCCGTCGTGGGGGCAGGGGGTTGTACACTGAAGCTTTCTTT,CASSYSARRGGRGLYTEAFF
TRBJ2-5,few,.,TRBV6-8,TGTGCCAGCAGTAAATCACAGGGGGGGCAAGAGACCCAGTACTTC,CASSKSQGGQETQYF
TRBJ1-1,.,.,TRBV10-2,TGCGCCAGCAGTGAGGGGGGCGGGAACACTGAAGCTTTCTTT,CASSEGGGNTEAFF
TRBJ2-2,few,.,TRBV9,TGTGCCAGCAGGGGGAGGTTCGGCGGGGAGCTGTTTTTT,CASRGRFGGELFF
TRBJ2-5,.,.,TRBV19,TGTGCCAGTAGTATCGCCGGCGGTCGGAGGACCCAGTACTTC,CASSIAGGRRTQYF
TRBJ2-1,.,.,TRBV28,TGTGCCAGCAGTTCCTCGGACCCGACCGATGAGCAGTTCTTC,CASSSSDPTDEQFF
TRBJ1-2,.,.,TRBV19,TGTGCCAGTAGTCCCTCAGACATATCTTGGTATGGCTACACCTTC,CASSPSDISWYGYTF
TRBJ2-7,few,TRBD1,TRBV9,TGTGCCAGCAGCACTGGGACAGGGCAGGAGCAGTACTTC,CASSTGTGQEQYF
TRBJ1-4,few,TRBD1,TRBV5-1,TGCGCCAGCAGCCAGGGGGGGAGCCCTAATGAAAAACTGTTTTTT,CASSQGGSPNEKLFF
TRBJ2-3,.,.,TRBV19,TGTGCCAGTAGTATAAGCGCGGATACGCAGTATTTT,CASSISADTQYF
TRBJ1-1,few,.,TRBV6-7,TGTGCCAGCAGCCCAATATCGACGGGGACTGAAGCTTTCTTT,CASSPISTGTEAFF
TRBJ2-5,.,TRBD2,TRBV29-1,TGCAGCGTTGAATTAGGTAGCGGGGGGCAAGAGACCCAGTACTTC,CSVELGSGGQETQYF
TRBJ2-3,.,.,TRBV18,TGTGCCAGCTCACCAAGTTTCTCAGGAGATACGCAGTATTTT,CASSPSFSGDTQYF
TRBJ2-1,.,TRBD2,TRBV6-7,TGTGCCAGCATCCTGACTAGCGGGGAGGCCGGGGAACAGTTCTTC,CASILTSGEAGEQFF
TRBJ2-1,.,TRBD1,TRBV9,TGTGCCAGCAGTGTAGGAACAGGGGGCGGTGAGCAGTTCTTC,CASSVGTGGGEQFF
TRBJ1-6,few,.,TRBV6-8,TGTGCCAGCATCGAAGGGTCTCTTAATTCACCCCTCCACTTT,CASIEGSLNSPLHF
TRBJ1-1,.,.,TRBV19,TGTGCCAGTATGAGAGATTTGAACACTGAAGCTTTCTTT,CASMRDLNTEAFF
TRBJ2-5,.,.,TRBV19,TGTGCCAGTAGTCCGGGGGGCAGGGAGACCCAGTACTTC,CASSPGGRETQYF
TRBJ1-3,.,.,TRBV28,TGTGCCAGCAGAAGGTCCCGGGACACAAGAAGAAACACCATATATTTT,CASRRSRDTRRNTIYF
TRBJ2-3,.,.,TRBV18,TGTGCCAGCTCACCAAGGGTGGGAGACACAGATACGCAGTATTTT,CASSPRVGDTDTQYF
TRBJ1-1,once,.,TRBV9,TGTGCCATAGGACAAATGAACACTGAAGCTTTCTTT,CAIGQMNTEAFF
TRBJ2-7,.,TRBD1,TRBV28,TGTGCCAGCAGTTTGTCGTCAGGGGGCGAGCAGTACTTC,CASSLSSGGEQYF
TRBJ1-1,.,.,TRBV6-7,TGTGCCAGCGGGGGCCAGTCCACTGGGAACACTGAAGCTTTCTTT,CASGGQSTGNTEAFF
TRBJ1-1,.,TRBD1,TRBV6-8,TGTGCCAGCAGTTTACAGGGGTACACTGAAGCTTTCTTT,CASSLQGYTEAFF
TRBJ2-3,.,TRBD1,TRBV19,TGTGCCAGTAGTGAGGACAGGGGGTTAACAGATACGCAGTATTTT,CASSEDRGLTDTQYF
TRBJ2-3,.,TRBD2,TRBV4-1,TGCGCCAGCAGCCAAGATGGGGGACTAGCGCCAGATACGCAGTATTTT,CASSQDGGLAPDTQYF
TRBJ1-6,.,.,TRBV19,TGTGCCAGTAGTATAGCGATACGGCAAAGCGGTGCGACACCCCTCCACTTT,CASSIAIRQSGATPLHF
TRBJ2-2,.,.,TRBV11-3,TGTGCCAGCAGCTTGGGGCCTAGCCCTAACACCGGGGAGCTGTTTTTT,CASSLGPSPNTGELFF
TRBJ2-3,few,.,TRBV7-6,TGTGCCAGCAGCTTACGGTTCGAGCGTTCCACAGATACGCAGTATTTT,CASSLRFERSTDTQYF
TRBJ2-1,.,.,TRBV25-1,TGTGCCAGCAGTGGGCTGCAGGAACCACAGTTCTTC,CASSGLQEPQFF
TRBJ1-4,few,.,TRBV28,TGTGCCAGCAGGGGAGGGGGTGGCTGGACTGAAAAACTGTTTTTT,CASRGGGGWTEKLFF
TRBJ1-3,.,.,TRBV5-1,TGCGCCAGCAGCTTGGGCGCGGTATCTGGAAACACCATATATTTT,CASSLGAVSGNTIYF
TRBJ1-1,few,TRBD1,TRBV11-3,TGTGCCAGCAGCTTGGCCGTCAGGGGGGAAACTGAAGCTTTCTTT,CASSLAVRGETEAFF
TRBJ1-1,few,.,TRBV28,TGTGCCAGCAGTTTATCCGGGGGCGCGAGCACTGAAGCTTTCTTT,CASSLSGGASTEAFF